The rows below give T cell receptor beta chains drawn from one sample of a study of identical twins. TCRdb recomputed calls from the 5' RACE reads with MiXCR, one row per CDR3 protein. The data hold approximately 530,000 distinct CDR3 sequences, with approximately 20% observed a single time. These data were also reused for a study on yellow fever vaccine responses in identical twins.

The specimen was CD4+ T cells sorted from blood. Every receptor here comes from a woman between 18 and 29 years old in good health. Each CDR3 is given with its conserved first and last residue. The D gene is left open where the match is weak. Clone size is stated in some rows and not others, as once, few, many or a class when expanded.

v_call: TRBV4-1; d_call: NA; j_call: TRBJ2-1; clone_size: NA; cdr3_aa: CASSHGGSRNEQFF; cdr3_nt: TGCGCCAGCAGCCATGGGGGGTCGAGGAATGAGCAGTTCTTC
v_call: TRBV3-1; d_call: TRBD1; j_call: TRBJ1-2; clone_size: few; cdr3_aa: CASSLRDRGRYTF; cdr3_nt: TGTGCCAGCAGCCTCCGGGACAGGGGACGCTACACCTTC
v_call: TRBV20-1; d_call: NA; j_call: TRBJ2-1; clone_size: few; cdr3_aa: CSASRSGEQFF; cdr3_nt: TGCAGTGCTAGCAGGTCCGGGGAGCAGTTCTTC
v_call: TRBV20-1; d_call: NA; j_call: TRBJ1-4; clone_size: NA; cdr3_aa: CSARRSPDEKLFF; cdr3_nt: TGCAGTGCCAGAAGGTCGCCAGATGAAAAACTGTTTTTT
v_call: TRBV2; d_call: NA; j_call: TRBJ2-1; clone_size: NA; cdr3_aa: CASSEGQGGSSYNEQFF; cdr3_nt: TGTGCCAGCAGTGAAGGGCAGGGGGGGAGCTCCTACAATGAGCAGTTCTTC
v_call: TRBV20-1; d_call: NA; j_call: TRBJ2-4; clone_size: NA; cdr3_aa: CREWGFGAKNIQYF; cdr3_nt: TGCAGGGAGTGGGGGTTTGGGGCCAAAAACATTCAGTACTTC
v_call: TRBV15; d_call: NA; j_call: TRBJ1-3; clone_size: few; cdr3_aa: CATSSQGSSGNTIYF; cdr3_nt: TGTGCCACCAGCTCACAGGGTTCCTCTGGAAACACCATATATTTT
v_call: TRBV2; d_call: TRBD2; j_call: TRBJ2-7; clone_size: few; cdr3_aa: CASGIAGLTTGEQYF; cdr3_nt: TGTGCCAGCGGGATAGCGGGGCTAACGACGGGCGAGCAGTACTTC
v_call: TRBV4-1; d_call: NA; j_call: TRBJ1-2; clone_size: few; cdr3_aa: CASSQDGNRVGYTF; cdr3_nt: TGCGCCAGCAGCCAAGATGGTAACAGGGTTGGCTACACCTTC
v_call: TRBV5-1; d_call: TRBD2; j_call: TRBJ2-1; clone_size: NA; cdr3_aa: CASSTPGLAVGEQFF; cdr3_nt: TGCGCCAGCAGCACCCCGGGACTAGCAGTTGGTGAGCAGTTCTTC
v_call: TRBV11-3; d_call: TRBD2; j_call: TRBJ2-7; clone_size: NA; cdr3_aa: CASSAGLAGDEQYF; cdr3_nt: TGTGCCAGCAGCGCCGGACTAGCGGGAGACGAGCAGTACTTC
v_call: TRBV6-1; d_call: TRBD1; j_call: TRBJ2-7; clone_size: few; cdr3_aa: CASSTSGTGMVYEQYF; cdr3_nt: TGTGCCAGCAGTACATCCGGGACAGGGATGGTCTACGAGCAGTACTTC
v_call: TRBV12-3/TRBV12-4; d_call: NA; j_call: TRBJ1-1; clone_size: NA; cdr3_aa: CASSLLGVDTEAFF; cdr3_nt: TGTGCCAGCAGTTTACTAGGGGTGGACACTGAAGCTTTCTTT
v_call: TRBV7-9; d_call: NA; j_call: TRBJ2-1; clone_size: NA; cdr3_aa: CASSLAGGLPYNEQFF; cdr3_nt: TGTGCCAGCAGCTTAGCGGGGGGACTTCCGTACAATGAGCAGTTCTTC
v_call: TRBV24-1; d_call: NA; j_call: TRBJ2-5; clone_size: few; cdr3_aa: CATRPPVGETQYF; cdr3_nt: TGTGCCACCAGACCGCCGGTGGGTGAGACCCAGTACTTC
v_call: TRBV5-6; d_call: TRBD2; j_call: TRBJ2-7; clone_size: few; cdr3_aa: CASSTGLAGEHEQYF; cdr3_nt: TGTGCCAGCAGCACGGGACTAGCGGGAGAACACGAGCAGTACTTC
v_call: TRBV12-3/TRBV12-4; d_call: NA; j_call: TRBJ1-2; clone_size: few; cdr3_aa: CASTETGEGYTF; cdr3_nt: TGTGCCAGCACCGAGACAGGCGAGGGCTACACCTTC